This paragraph reports one T cell receptor beta chain. Germline CDR1 and CDR2: SGDLS and YYNGEE. This CDR3 is built from 14 residues. V gave up 4 bases and J gave up 3 bases, with 11 bases separating them. The data derive from a study of blood T cells in healthy people across ages. Sample-barcoded 5' priming and a J-beta primer mix drove a second PCR of about 6 to 11 cycles. Every molecule of cDNA carried a tag from a template-switch adaptor with 12 random nucleotides. One entry per CDR3 protein results from TCRdb running MiXCR on the 5' RACE reads. The sample comprises over 950,000 distinct CDR3 sequences, 35% to 45% of which are singletons, and about 12% rests with the top ten.

The chain links TRBV9 to TRBJ1-5; the D is unclear. The sequenced sample consisted of blood. The sequence was collected from a man aged 18 to 29 in good health. The CDR3 region is CASSPGRFNQPQHF. Written as DNA, the CDR3 is TGTGCCAGCAGCCCCGGACGGTTCAATCAGCCCCAGCATTTT.